This TCR beta chain was recorded in a study of cytomegalovirus exposure and HLA in healthy donors. Regarding the study as a whole: Rare TCR sequences dominated, though some public TCRs recurred in many donors. The likely origin of a cluster of highly shared sequence variants was a sequencing artifact. Testing in vitro showed a few CMV-associated chains specific for CMV antigens.

PCR was performed using 60 Vbeta and 13 Jbeta primers. Method: immunoSEQ multiplex PCR; TCRdb's copy keeps in-frame clones and lacks some. The sample lists about 130,000 clones; around 77% were seen once. About this clone itself: Antigen specificity is unknown.

The origin of this receptor is a man between 50 and 59 years old in good health and CMV-seronegative. The sequenced material came from PBMCs.

CDR3 bases: TGTGCCAGCAGCTTGACACTAGCAGATACGCAGTATTTT. Translation gives CASSLTLADTQYF. This chain links TRBV5-6 with TRBJ2-3; TRBD2 might be the D (5 bases). CDR1 SGHDT and CDR2 YYEEEE come from the germline V gene. The CDR3 runs 13 residues. Deletions cut 1 base from V and 4 bases from J, with 7 bases between.